This T cell receptor (beta chain) stems from a study of shared clonotypes between healthy human individuals. Concerning this clone itself: What it binds is unknown.

Germline V CDR1 and CDR2: MNHEY, SMNVEV (reference sequence). The CDR3 consists of 14 residues. V gave up 9 bases and J gave up 3 bases, with 15 bases separating them. Study outcomes and limitations: Non-shared clonotypes were found to have lower generation probabilities than the clonotypes that were shared by all four of the sorted-subset donors.

Execution of the assay was at deep level. Researchers divided each subset's genomic DNA evenly across several immunoSEQ plates. As originally analysed: As immunoSEQ supplied junction-only sequences (without quality scores), filtering differed. Profiled with immunoSEQ multiplex PCR; TCRdb holds only in-frame clones, not every one. Clone size and the V and J calls come from that table; the DNA yielded D and trimming. The sample shows about 2.3 million clones, over 90% of them seen only once. The chain employs TRBV27 and TRBJ2-1; the D call may be TRBD1 or TRBD2 (5 bases each). The sequence was collected from a young man in good health. Some clones in this sample may be carry-over from other donors' samples. The sequenced sample was naive CD4+ T cells from PBMCs. The subset is: CD45RA+ positively selected. The CDR3 bases are TGTGCCAGTTTACCGGGACCGAGCTACAATGAGCAGTTCTTC. Amino acids: CASLPGPSYNEQFF.